This TCR beta chain was sequenced for a study of cytomegalovirus exposure and HLA in healthy donors. A word on this clone: Its specificity is unknown.

General study results and limits: Several top significant clusters appeared, in a later analysis, to be linked to common viral pathogens. According to reports, the classifier identified cytomegalovirus status with high specificity and sensitivity.

There are 12 residues in the CDR3. Germline V gene data show CDR1 as SQVTM and CDR2 as ANQGSEA. Trimming cost V 5 bases and J 0 bases, with 8 bases left between them. PCR involved 60 Vbeta and 13 Jbeta primers. Only in-frame clones appear in the TCRdb table, and some are missing; sequencing was by immunoSEQ multiplex PCR. The repertoire holds roughly 100,000 clones, with around 81% as singletons. This rearrangement joins TRBV29-1 to TRBJ2-7; perhaps TRBD2 as D (5 bases). The receptor's source is a man in his forties or fifties in good health and CMV-seropositive. The sample was PBMCs. CDR3 sequence (DNA): TGCAGCGTTTCGAGCGGCTCCTACGAGCAGTACTTC. It translates to CSVSSGSYEQYF.